Listed below are T cell receptor beta chains from one sample, sequenced in a study of beta chain features in type 1 diabetes. The method was immunoSEQ multiplex PCR; TCRdb's version includes in-frame clones alone and lacks a portion of them. The sample carries around 690,000 clones, under 15% recorded once. Material: naive CD4+ T cells from blood. Source of these receptors: a man younger than 40 with type 1 diabetes. CDR3s include the opening cysteine and the closing phenylalanine or tryptophan. Each record gives: J gene, D gene, clone size, V gene, CDR3 protein, CDR3 DNA. The D gene is left open where the match is weak. Clone size appears in some rows only: once, few, many, or a class for an expanded clone.

j_gene: TRBJ1-6; d_gene: -; abundance: few; v_gene: TRBV5-4; CDR3aa: CASSLVGGARPSPLHF; CDR3nt: TGTGCCAGCAGCTTGGTTGGGGGTGCCCGGCCTTCACCCCTCCACTTT
j_gene: TRBJ1-4; d_gene: -; abundance: -; v_gene: TRBV30; CDR3aa: CAWSAQVTTNEKLFF; CDR3nt: TGTGCCTGGAGTGCTCAGGTTACAACTAATGAAAAACTGTTTTTT
j_gene: TRBJ1-3; d_gene: -; abundance: -; v_gene: TRBV9; CDR3aa: CASSVEGVSSGNTIYF; CDR3nt: TGTGCCAGCAGCGTAGAGGGCGTCAGCTCTGGAAACACCATATATTTT
j_gene: TRBJ2-3; d_gene: -; abundance: few; v_gene: TRBV19; CDR3aa: CASSIGPLDTQYF; CDR3nt: TGTGCCAGTAGTATAGGGCCTTTGGATACGCAGTATTTT
j_gene: TRBJ2-3; d_gene: -; abundance: few; v_gene: TRBV5-4; CDR3aa: CASSLSADTQYF; CDR3nt: TGTGCCAGCAGCTTGAGTGCAGATACGCAGTATTTT
j_gene: TRBJ2-2; d_gene: -; abundance: -; v_gene: TRBV7-2; CDR3aa: CASSFGPTGELFF; CDR3nt: TGTGCCAGCAGCTTCGGGCCGACCGGGGAGCTGTTTTTT
j_gene: TRBJ2-2; d_gene: -; abundance: few; v_gene: TRBV5-4; CDR3aa: CASSLPRPRHGELFF; CDR3nt: TGTGCCAGCAGCTTACCCCGGCCCCGTCACGGGGAGCTGTTTTTT
j_gene: TRBJ1-5; d_gene: -; abundance: -; v_gene: TRBV6-5; CDR3aa: CASSYRNQPQHF; CDR3nt: TGTGCCAGCAGTTATCGTAATCAGCCCCAGCATTTT
j_gene: TRBJ1-2; d_gene: -; abundance: -; v_gene: TRBV7-2; CDR3aa: CASSPGVGRNYGYTF; CDR3nt: TGTGCCAGCAGCCCCGGGGTGGGGCGCAACTATGGCTACACCTTC
j_gene: TRBJ2-1; d_gene: -; abundance: few; v_gene: TRBV7-2; CDR3aa: CASSPRAENEQFF; CDR3nt: TGTGCCAGCAGCCCGAGGGCTGAGAATGAGCAGTTCTTC
j_gene: TRBJ2-7; d_gene: TRBD1; abundance: -; v_gene: TRBV5-1; CDR3aa: CASITPGTASYEQYF; CDR3nt: TGCGCCAGCATCACCCCCGGGACAGCTTCCTACGAGCAGTACTTC
j_gene: TRBJ1-3; d_gene: TRBD1; abundance: -; v_gene: TRBV9; CDR3aa: CASSGLGQGTKSGNTIYF; CDR3nt: TGTGCCAGCAGCGGATTAGGACAGGGAACGAAGTCTGGAAACACCATATATTTT
j_gene: TRBJ2-3; d_gene: -; abundance: -; v_gene: TRBV9; CDR3aa: CASSPAPGSDTQYF; CDR3nt: TGTGCCAGCAGCCCCGCCCCAGGGTCAGATACGCAGTATTTT
j_gene: TRBJ1-1; d_gene: TRBD1; abundance: -; v_gene: TRBV7-2; CDR3aa: CASSLTGTGGTEAFF; CDR3nt: TGTGCCAGCAGCTTAACCGGGACAGGAGGTACTGAAGCTTTCTTT
j_gene: TRBJ2-1; d_gene: -; abundance: few; v_gene: TRBV19; CDR3aa: CASSQGRGEQFF; CDR3nt: TGTGCCAGTAGTCAGGGTCGGGGTGAGCAGTTCTTC
j_gene: TRBJ2-5; d_gene: -; abundance: few; v_gene: TRBV7-3; CDR3aa: CASSEPRGTQYF; CDR3nt: TGTGCCAGCAGCGAACCCAGGGGGACCCAGTACTTC